The clone carrying this T cell receptor (beta chain) was seen many times. Its target is unknown. These data come from a study of post-analysis software for immune sequencing data. Study observations and caveats: Strong co-clustering by F measure was seen for same-batch samples. Controls had significantly higher normalized Chao1 diversity than multiple sclerosis patients. In patients, 4 to 6 TRBV segments were more frequent than in controls, with TRBV5-6, TRBV5-1 and TRBV20-1 among them.

Each TCR beta cDNA library carried unique molecular identifiers. Once about 0.95 to 10 million T cells were used, hundreds of thousands of cDNA molecules resulted. Via MiXCR, TCRdb re-called the PCR reads, giving one row per CDR3 protein. The table lists 650,000 to 900,000 distinct CDR3 sequences, about half of them singletons. V lost 6 bases, J lost 3 bases, and 5 bases stayed unmatched. Germline V gives CDR1 MNHNY, CDR2 SVGAGI (reference sequence). The CDR3 has 13 residues. The origin of this receptor is a girl aged 5-17 years with multiple sclerosis. The sample taken for sequencing was blood. The V and J genes are TRBV6-6 and TRBJ2-7; TRBD1 matches at 7 bases. Here the CDR3 reads CASSRGQDYEQYF. CDR3 sequence (DNA): TGTGCCAGCAGCCGTGGACAGGACTACGAGCAGTACTTC.